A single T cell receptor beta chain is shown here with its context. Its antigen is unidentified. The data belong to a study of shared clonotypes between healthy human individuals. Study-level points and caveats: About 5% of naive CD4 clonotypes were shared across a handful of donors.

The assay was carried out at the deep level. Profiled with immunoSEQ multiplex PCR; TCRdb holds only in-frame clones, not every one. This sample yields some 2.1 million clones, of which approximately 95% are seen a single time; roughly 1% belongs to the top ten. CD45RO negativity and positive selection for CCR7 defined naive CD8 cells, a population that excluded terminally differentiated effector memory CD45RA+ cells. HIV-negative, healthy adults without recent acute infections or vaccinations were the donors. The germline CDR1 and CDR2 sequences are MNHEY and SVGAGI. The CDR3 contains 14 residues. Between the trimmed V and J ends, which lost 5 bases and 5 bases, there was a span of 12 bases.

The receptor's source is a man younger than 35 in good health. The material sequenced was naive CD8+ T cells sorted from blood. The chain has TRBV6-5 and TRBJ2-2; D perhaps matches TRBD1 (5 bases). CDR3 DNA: TGTGCCAGCAGTGAATACAGGAATACCGGGGAGCTGTTTTTT. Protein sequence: CASSEYRNTGELFF.